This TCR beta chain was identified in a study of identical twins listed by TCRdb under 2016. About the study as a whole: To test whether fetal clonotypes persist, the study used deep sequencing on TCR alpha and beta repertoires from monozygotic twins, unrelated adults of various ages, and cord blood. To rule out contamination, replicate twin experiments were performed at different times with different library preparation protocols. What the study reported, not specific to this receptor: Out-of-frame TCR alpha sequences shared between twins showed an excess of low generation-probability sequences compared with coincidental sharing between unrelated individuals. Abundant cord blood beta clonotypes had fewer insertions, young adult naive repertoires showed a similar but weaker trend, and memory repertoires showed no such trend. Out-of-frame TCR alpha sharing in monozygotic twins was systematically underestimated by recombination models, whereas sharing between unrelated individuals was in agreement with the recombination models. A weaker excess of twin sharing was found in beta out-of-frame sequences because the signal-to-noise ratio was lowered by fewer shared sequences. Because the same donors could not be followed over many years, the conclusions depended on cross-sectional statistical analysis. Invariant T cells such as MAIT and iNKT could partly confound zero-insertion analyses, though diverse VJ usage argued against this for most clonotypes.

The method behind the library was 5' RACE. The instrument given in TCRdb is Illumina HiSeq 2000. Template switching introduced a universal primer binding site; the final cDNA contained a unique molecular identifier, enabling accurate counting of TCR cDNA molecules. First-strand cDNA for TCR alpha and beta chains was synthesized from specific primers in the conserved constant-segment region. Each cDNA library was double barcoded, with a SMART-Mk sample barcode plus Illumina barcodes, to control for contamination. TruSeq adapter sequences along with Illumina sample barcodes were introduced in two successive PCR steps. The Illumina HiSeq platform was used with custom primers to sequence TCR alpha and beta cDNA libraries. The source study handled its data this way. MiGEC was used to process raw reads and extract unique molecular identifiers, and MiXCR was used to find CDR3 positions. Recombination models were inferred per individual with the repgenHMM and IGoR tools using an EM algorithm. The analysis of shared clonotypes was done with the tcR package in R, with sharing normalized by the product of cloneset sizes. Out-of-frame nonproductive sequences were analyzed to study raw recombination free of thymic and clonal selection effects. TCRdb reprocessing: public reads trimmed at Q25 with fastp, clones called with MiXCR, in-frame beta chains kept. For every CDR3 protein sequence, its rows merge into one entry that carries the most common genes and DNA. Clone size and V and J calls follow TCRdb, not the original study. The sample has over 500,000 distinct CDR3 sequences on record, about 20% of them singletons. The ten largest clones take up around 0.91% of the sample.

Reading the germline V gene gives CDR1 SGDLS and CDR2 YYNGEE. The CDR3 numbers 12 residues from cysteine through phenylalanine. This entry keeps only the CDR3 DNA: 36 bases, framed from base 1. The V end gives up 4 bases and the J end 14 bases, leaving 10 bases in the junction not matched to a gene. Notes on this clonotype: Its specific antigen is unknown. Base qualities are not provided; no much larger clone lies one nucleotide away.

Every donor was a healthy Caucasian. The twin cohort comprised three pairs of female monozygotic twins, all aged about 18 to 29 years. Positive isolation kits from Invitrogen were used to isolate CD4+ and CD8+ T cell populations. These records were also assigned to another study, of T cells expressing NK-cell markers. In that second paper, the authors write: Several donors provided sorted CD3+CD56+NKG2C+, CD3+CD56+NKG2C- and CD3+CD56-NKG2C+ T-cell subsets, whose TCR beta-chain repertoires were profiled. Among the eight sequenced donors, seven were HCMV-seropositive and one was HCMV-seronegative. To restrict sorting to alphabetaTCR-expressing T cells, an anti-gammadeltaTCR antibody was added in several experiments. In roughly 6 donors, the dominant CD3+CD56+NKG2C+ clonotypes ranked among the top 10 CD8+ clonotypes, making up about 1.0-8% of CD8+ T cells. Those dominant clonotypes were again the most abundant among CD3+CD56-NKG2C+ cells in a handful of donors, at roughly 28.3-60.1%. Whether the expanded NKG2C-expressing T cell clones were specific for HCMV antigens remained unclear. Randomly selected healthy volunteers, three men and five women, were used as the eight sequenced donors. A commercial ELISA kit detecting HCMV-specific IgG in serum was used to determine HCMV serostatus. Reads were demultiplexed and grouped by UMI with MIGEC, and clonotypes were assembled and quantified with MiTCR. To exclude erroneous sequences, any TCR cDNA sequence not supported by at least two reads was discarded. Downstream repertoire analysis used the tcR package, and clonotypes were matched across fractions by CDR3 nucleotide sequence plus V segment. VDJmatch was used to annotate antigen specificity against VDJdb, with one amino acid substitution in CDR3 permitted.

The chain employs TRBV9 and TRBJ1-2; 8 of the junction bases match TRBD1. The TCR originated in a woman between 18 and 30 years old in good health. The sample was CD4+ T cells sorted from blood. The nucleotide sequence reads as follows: TGTGCCAGCAGCCCAACCCAGGGGGCGATTACCTTC. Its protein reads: CASSPTQGAITF.